This TCR beta chain originates from a study of blood T cell repertoires in COVID-19. CDR1 is KGHDR and CDR2 is SFDVKD in the germline V gene. The J segment lost 7 bases and the V segment lost 5 bases, leaving 5 bases of the junction unmatched. The length of the CDR3 is 15 residues. Source study methods: Scientists estimated how many nucleated cells there were by amplifying reference gene primers. Some clones are missing from TCRdb's copy, which holds only in-frame ones; the method was immunoSEQ multiplex PCR. That table is the source of V, J and clone size, and D and trimming were worked out from the DNA. The sample records 250,000 to 300,000 clones, around nine tenths being singletons.

The genes are TRBV24-1 and TRBJ1-5, with TRBD1 matching 12 bases. Sequencing used peripheral blood. This clonotype was sampled from a woman in her thirties with COVID-19, enrolled during active disease. The CDR3 sequence is CATSVGTGGEQPQHF. CDR3 bases: TGTGCCACCAGTGTCGGGACAGGGGGCGAACAGCCCCAGCATTTT.